This T cell receptor beta chain comes out of a study of beta chain features in type 1 diabetes. Study findings and constraints: When Type 1 diabetes patients were examined, their TCRB CDR3s proved moderately but significantly shorter in all four CD4+ subsets. A potential influence of HLA type upon TCRB rearrangement remained unresolved herein.

Looked up from germline, CDR1 is KGHSH and CDR2 is LQKENI. The CDR3 loop spans 13 amino acids. The V and J ends lost 5 bases and 5 bases respectively, with 12 bases between them. The whole isolated RNA underwent reverse transcription, so sequencing captured expressed TCRB transcripts. Data came from immunoSEQ multiplex PCR; TCRdb stores just in-frame clones and leaves some out. The table has 250,000 to 300,000 clones, around 22% seen once. Concerning this clone itself: Antigen: not known.

The sequencing sample was made of naive CD4+ T cells from blood. This sequence joins TRBV18 and TRBJ1-2; D gene unclear. The receptor was isolated from a woman aged 25 to 39 with type 1 diabetes. Written as DNA, the CDR3 is TGTGCCAGCTCATCCGGGGAGGAATATGGCTACACCTTC. As protein: CASSSGEEYGYTF.